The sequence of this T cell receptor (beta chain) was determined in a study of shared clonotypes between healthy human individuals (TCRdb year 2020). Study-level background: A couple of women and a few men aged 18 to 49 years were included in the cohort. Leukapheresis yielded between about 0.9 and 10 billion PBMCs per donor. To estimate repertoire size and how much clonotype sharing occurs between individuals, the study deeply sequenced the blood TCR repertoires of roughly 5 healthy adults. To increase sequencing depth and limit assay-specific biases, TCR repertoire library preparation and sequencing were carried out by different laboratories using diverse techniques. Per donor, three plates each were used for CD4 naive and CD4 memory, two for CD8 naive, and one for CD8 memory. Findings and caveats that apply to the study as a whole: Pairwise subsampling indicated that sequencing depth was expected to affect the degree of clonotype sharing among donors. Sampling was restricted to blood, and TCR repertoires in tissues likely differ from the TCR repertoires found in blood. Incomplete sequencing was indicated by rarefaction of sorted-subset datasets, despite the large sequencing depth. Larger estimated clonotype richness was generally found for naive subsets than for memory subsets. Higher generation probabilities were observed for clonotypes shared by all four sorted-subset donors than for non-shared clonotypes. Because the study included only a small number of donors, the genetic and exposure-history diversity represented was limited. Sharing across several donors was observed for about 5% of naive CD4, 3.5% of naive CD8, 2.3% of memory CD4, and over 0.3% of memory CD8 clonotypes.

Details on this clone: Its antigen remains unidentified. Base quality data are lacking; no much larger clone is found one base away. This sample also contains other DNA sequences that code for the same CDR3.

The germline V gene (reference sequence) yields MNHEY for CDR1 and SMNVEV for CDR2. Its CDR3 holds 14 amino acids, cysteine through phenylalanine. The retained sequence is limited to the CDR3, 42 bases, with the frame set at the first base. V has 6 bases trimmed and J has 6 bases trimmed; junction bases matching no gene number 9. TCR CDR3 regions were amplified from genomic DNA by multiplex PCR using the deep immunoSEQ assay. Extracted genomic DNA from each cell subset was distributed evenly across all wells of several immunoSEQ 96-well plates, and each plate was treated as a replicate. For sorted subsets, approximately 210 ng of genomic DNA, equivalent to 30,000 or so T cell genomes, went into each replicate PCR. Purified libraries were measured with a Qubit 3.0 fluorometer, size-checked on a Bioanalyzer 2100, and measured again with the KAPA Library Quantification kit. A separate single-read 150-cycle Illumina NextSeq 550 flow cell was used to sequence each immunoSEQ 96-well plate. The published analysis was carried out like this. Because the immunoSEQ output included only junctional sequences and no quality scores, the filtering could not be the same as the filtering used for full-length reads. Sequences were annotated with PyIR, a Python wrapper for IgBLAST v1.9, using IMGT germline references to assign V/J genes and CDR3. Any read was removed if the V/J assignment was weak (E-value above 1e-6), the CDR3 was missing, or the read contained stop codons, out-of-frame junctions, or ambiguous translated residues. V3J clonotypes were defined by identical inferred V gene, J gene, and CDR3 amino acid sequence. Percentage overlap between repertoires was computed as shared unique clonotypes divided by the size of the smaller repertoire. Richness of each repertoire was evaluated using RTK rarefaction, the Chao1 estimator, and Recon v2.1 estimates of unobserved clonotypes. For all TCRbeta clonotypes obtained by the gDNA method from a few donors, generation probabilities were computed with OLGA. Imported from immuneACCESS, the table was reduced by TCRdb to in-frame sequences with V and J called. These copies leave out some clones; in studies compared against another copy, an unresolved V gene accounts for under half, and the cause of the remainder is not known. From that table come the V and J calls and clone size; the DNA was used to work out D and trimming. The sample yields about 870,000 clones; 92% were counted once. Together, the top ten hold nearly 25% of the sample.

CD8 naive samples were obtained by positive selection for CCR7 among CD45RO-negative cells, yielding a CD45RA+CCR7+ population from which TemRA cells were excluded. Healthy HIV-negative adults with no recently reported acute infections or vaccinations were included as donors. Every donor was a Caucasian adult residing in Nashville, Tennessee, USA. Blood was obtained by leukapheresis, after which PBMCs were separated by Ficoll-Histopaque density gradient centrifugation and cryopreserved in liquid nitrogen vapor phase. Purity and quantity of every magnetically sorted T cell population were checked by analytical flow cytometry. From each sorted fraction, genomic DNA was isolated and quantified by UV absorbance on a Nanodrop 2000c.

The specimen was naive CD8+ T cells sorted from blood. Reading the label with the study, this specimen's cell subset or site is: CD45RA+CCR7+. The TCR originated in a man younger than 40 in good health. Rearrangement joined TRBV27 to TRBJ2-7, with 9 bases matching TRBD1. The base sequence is TGTGCCAGCAGCCTAAGGGGACAGGGAGGCGAGCAGTACTTC. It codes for CASSLRGQGGEQYF.